This T cell receptor (beta chain) emerged from a study of blood T cell repertoires in COVID-19. Study-level background: From the United States, Italy and Spain came samples of acute and convalescent COVID-19. Sample material is recorded as cDNA or gDNA derived from T cells, B-cell-depleted T cells, or PBMCs.

Methods used by the authors: Estimates of nucleated cell counts were drawn from the amplification of reference gene primers. Some clones are missing from TCRdb's copy, which holds only in-frame ones; the method was immunoSEQ multiplex PCR. For V, J and clone size, that table is used; D and trimming come from the DNA. The profile covers 250,000 to 300,000 clones, with approximately 89% appearing a single time and around 10% taken by the ten largest. From germline, CDR1 is LNHDA and CDR2 SQIVND (reference sequence). There are 15 residues in the CDR3. V was shortened by 5 bases and J by 4 bases, with 17 bases between the two germline ends. Seattle patient enrollment occurred during active infection, with longitudinal follow-up thereafter.

Sequenced input: peripheral blood. The chain employs TRBV19 and TRBJ1-2, with D perhaps TRBD1 (5 bases). The receptor comes from a woman aged 30 to 39 with COVID-19, enrolled during active disease. In DNA, the CDR3 is TGTGCCAGTAGTCCGGGTCCGGGTGGGGCCTATGGCTACACCTTC. It yields the protein CASSPGPGGAYGYTF.